A single TCR beta chain is shown here with its context. The sample belongs to a study of blood T cell repertoires in COVID-19. Overall study: PBMCs, B-cell-depleted T cells, or T cells provided the cDNA or gDNA that made up the material.

The ends lost 4 bases at V and 5 bases at J; junction bases unmatched: 7. CDR1 is SGHRS and CDR2 is YFSETQ in the germline V gene. The CDR3 sequence is 14 residues long. In the authors' methods: Estimates of nucleated cell counts were drawn from the amplification of reference gene primers. Repertoires were generated with immunoSEQ multiplex PCR, while TCRdb's copy carries only in-frame clones and drops some. From that table come the V and J calls and clone size; the DNA was used to work out D and trimming. The sample consists of 190,000 or so clones, roughly 86% of them appearing once. V is TRBV5-1 and J is TRBJ2-7; TRBD1 agrees at 9 bases. This clonotype was obtained from a man between 40 and 49 years old with active or convalescent COVID-19. Sequenced input: peripheral blood. The CDR3 bases are TGCGCCAGCAGCGCCACCGGGACAGGGAACGAGCAGTACTTC. It encodes CASSATGTGNEQYF. Supplemented by reference TRBV5-1 and TRBJ2-7, the full variable domain reads KAGVTQTPRYLIKTRGQQVTLSCSPISGHRSVSWYQQTPGQGLQFLFEYFSETQRNKGNFPGRFSGRQFSNSRSEMNVSTLELGDSALYLCASSATGTGNEQYFGPGTRLTVT.